Given below is one T cell receptor (beta chain) in context. These data come from a study of technical replicates of blood from several donors. The CDR3 covers 12 residues. Germline assignment: CDR1 SGDLS and CDR2 YYNGEE. V was clipped by 4 bases and J by 0 bases, with 4 bases between them. Sequenced by immunoSEQ multiplex PCR; TCRdb stores in-frame clones only, minus some. Found here are approximately 79,000 clones, 96% of them singletons; the top ten hold roughly 0.34%. This sequence originates from a human donor in good health. The sequencing input was T cells isolated from PBMCs. This chain joins TRBV9 and TRBJ1-1, with D uncertain. Written as DNA, the CDR3 is TGTGCCAGCAGCCCTTTGAACACTGAAGCTTTCTTT. The encoded protein is CASSPLNTEAFF.